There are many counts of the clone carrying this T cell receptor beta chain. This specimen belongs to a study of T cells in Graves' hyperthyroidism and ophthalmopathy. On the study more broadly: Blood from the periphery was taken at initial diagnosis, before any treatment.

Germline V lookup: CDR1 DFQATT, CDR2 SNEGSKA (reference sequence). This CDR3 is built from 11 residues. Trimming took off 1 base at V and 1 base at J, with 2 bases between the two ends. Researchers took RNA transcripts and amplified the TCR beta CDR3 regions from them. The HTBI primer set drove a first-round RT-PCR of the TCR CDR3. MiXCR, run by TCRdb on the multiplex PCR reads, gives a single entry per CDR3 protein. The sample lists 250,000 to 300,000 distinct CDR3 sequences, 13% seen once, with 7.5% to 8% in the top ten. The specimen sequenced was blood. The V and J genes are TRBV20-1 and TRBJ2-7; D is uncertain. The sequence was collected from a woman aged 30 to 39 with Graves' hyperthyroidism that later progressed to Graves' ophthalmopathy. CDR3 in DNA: TGCAGTGCTAGAGTTTCCTACGAGCAGTACTTC. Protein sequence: CSARVSYEQYF.